What follows are 23 T cell receptor beta chains derived from one specimen sequenced in a study of TIL therapy for anti-PD-1-resistant metastatic lung cancer. Time point in this sample: pre-treatment sample, taken before nivolumab and TIL therapy. This was the immunoSEQ v3 assay. Clones were sequenced by immunoSEQ multiplex PCR, and TCRdb holds only the in-frame ones, with some missing. The sample contains approximately 57,000 clones, approximately 80% of which appear only once. The material sequenced was blood, taken at baseline. These receptor sequences come from a person between 30 and 79 years old with non-small cell lung cancer.

The genes are TRBV4-3 and TRBJ2-7; D is perhaps TRBD1 (6 bases). The V end lost 4 bases, the J end lost 0 bases, and 13 bases lay between the germline ends. In germline, CDR1 is LGHNA, CDR2 YSLEER. The CDR3 consists of 15 residues. CDR3 in DNA: TGCGCCAGCAGCCCGTCAGGGGTTGGCTCCTACGAGCAGTACTTC. Amino acids: CASSPSGVGSYEQYF.

The gene calls are TRBV6-5 and TRBJ2-2; 7 nucleotides agree with TRBD1. The V gene's germline CDR1 is MNHEY and CDR2 SVGAGI. CDR3 length equals 13 residues. V lost 11 bases to trimming and J lost 0 bases; unmatched junction nucleotides: 3. The CDR3 nucleotides are TGTGCCTCCGGACAGGCGAACACCGGGGAGCTGTTTTTT. Protein product: CASGQANTGELFF.

The chain recombines TRBV5-1 with TRBJ1-1; TRBD1 is a possible D gene (5 bases). CDR1 SGHRS and CDR2 YFSETQ come from the germline V gene. Trimming cost V 5 bases and J 0 bases, with 8 bases left between them. CDR3 length: 13 amino acids. This CDR3 reads CASRGRLNTEAFF. CDR3 nucleotides: TGCGCCAGCAGGGGGCGGCTGAACACTGAAGCTTTCTTT.

V is TRBV29-1 and J is TRBJ1-4, with D uncertain. CDR3 length equals 14 residues. CDR1 SQVTM and CDR2 ANQGSEA come from the germline V gene. V lost 6 bases and J lost 2, with 13 bases in between. The CDR3, as DNA: TGCAGCGTGGTCGGACGAGACACTAATGAAAAACTGTTTTTT. Its protein product is CSVVGRDTNEKLFF.

This clone was detected only a few times. The V gene is TRBV10-3, the J gene TRBJ1-2, with a possible D match to TRBD1 (5 bases). V gave up 7 bases and J gave up 3 bases, with 12 bases separating them. This CDR3 has 13 amino acids. Germline assignment: CDR1 ENHRY and CDR2 SYGVKD. The CDR3 region is CAIKAGTDYGYTF. The CDR3, as DNA: TGTGCCATCAAGGCCGGGACCGACTATGGCTACACCTTC.

The V gene is TRBV4-1, the J gene TRBJ2-5; D is unresolved. V gave up 4 bases and J gave up 5 bases, with 14 bases separating them. The CDR3 is 14 residues long. In germline, CDR1 is MGHRA, CDR2 YSYEKL. This CDR3 reads CASSLFPTVETQYF. The CDR3 coding sequence is TGCGCCAGCAGCCTCTTTCCGACGGTTGAGACCCAGTACTTC.

This clone was seen a handful of times. The chain carries TRBV9 and TRBJ2-1, with D possibly being TRBD2 (7 bases). This CDR3 has 15 amino acids. The germline V and J ends were trimmed by 4 bases and 10 bases, with 21 bases remaining between them. The germline V gene has CDR1 SGDLS and CDR2 YYNGEE. The DNA for the CDR3 is TGTGCCAGCAGCCCAGCTGTAGCTAGGGGGGGAGAGCAGTTCTTC. Its translation: CASSPAVARGGEQFF.

The chain has TRBV29-1 and TRBJ2-7; D may be TRBD1 or TRBD2 (5 bases each). Germline-derived CDR1 and CDR2 are SQVTM and ANQGSEA. This CDR3 is 12 amino acids long. Trimming left V 7 bases short and J 3 bases short, with 13 bases between. The CDR3 loop reads CSAWDQLYEQYF. The DNA for the CDR3 is TGCAGCGCCTGGGACCAACTCTACGAGCAGTACTTC.

V usage is TRBV11-3 and J usage is TRBJ2-1; tentative D call: TRBD1 (5 bases). CDR1 and CDR2 (germline): SGHNT, YENEEA. This CDR3 has 20 amino acids. V gave up 0 bases and J gave up 0 bases, with 21 bases separating them. DNA of the CDR3: TGTGCCAGCAGCTTAGATATACCCGCGGTAGGGGAAAGCTCCTACAATGAGCAGTTCTTC. Translation: CASSLDIPAVGESSYNEQFF. Based on the CDR3 plus reference TRBV11-3 and TRBJ2-1, the full variable domain is EAGVVQSPRYKIIEKKQPVAFWCNPISGHNTLYWYLQNLGQGPELLIRYENEEAVDDSQLPKDRFSAERLKGVDSTLKIQPAELGDSAVYLCASSLDIPAVGESSYNEQFFGPGTRLTVL.

This sequence joins TRBV24-1 and TRBJ1-2, with TRBD1 matching 7 bases. The germline V gene encodes CDR1 KGHDR and CDR2 SFDVKD. This CDR3 is 14 amino acids long. With 5 bases clipped from V and 4 bases from J, the junction kept 6 bases outside the gene matches. The CDR3 region has the DNA TGTGCCACCAGTGCAAGACAGGGTGTCTATGGCTACACCTTC. This codes for CATSARQGVYGYTF.

The genes are TRBV7-2 and TRBJ2-4; D may be TRBD2 (6 bases). Germline CDR1 SGHTA, CDR2 FQGNSA. The CDR3 is 15 amino acids. With 2 bases removed from V and 2 bases from J, the gap between germline ends came to 10 bases. The CDR3 region has the DNA TGTGCCAGCAGCTTAAACGGGAGAACCAAAAACATTCAGTACTTC. This translates into CASSLNGRTKNIQYF.

The J gene is TRBJ1-1, the V gene TRBV4-3, with D possibly being TRBD1 (5 bases). Germline assignment: CDR1 LGHNA and CDR2 YSLEER. V dropped 0 bases and J dropped 2 bases, with 16 bases sitting between them. The CDR3 covers 17 residues. The CDR3 loop reads CASSQESVGARNTEAFF. CDR3 nucleotides: TGCGCCAGCAGCCAAGAAAGCGTCGGGGCCCGAAACACTGAAGCTTTCTTT.

This chain joins TRBV9 and TRBJ2-5; D perhaps matches TRBD2 (5 bases). Trimming took off 0 bases at V and 4 bases at J, with 22 bases between the two ends. The CDR3 spans 18 residues. Germline V gives CDR1 SGDLS, CDR2 YYNGEE. The CDR3 is CASSVGRFPTPGLETQYF. The CDR3 DNA reads TGTGCCAGCAGCGTAGGCAGGTTCCCGACCCCCGGACTAGAGACCCAGTACTTC.

The V gene is TRBV5-3, the J gene TRBJ2-7; possibly TRBD1 or TRBD2 for D (6 bases each). TRBV5-3 carries the ORF label, with uncertain function. The CDR3 extends over 14 amino acids. V was pared by 4 bases and J by 5 bases, with 16 bases between. CDR3 nucleotides: TGTGCCAGAAGCCCTTATAGGGGGGCGGACGAGCAGTACTTC. Protein product: CARSPYRGADEQYF.

This clone was seen more than once but under ten times. The chain combines TRBV7-9 with TRBJ1-2; possible D gene TRBD1, 5 bases. The CDR3 runs 14 residues. Germline values: CDR1 SEHNR, CDR2 FQNEAQ (reference sequence). Trimming took 2 bases from V and 2 from J, leaving 9 bases between them. Written as DNA, the CDR3 is TGTGCCAGCAGCTTAAGTGGGGGAAACTATGGCTACACCTTC. Translating it yields CASSLSGGNYGYTF.

The rearrangement joins TRBV19 to TRBJ1-5; no reliable D call. Germline lookup yields CDR1 LNHDA and CDR2 SQIVND (reference sequence). V was cut by 1 base and J by 4 bases, with 8 bases left in between. The CDR3 runs 14 residues. The CDR3 is CASSIAGSNQPQHF. Written as DNA, the CDR3 is TGTGCCAGTAGTATAGCCGGGTCGAATCAGCCCCAGCATTTT. The full variable domain, with the rest looked up from reference TRBV19 and TRBJ1-5, is DGGITQSPKYLFRKEGQNVTLSCEQNLNHDAMYWYRQDPGQGLRLIYYSQIVNDFQKGDIAEGYSVSREKKESFPLTVTSAQKNPTAFYLCASSIAGSNQPQHFGDGTRLSIL.

About this clone itself: A read error may produce the germline difference seen at one junction end. The J gene is TRBJ1-2, the V gene TRBV27; D may be TRBD1 (5 bases). CDR3 length equals 16 residues. Germline values: CDR1 MNHEY, CDR2 SMNVEV (reference sequence). The CDR3 region has the DNA TGTGTCAGCAGTTTATCGGCGATGGGGGTGAGCTATGGCTACACCTTC. Translated: CVSSLSAMGVSYGYTF.

This chain uses TRBV24-1 with TRBJ2-3; 14 bases are a match to TRBD2. V was pared by 9 bases and J by 6 bases, with 7 bases of the junction left unmatched. The CDR3 length is 15 residues. CDR1 is KGHDR, CDR2 SFDVKD, per germline. CDR3 in DNA: TGTGCCACCTCTTCGACTAGCGGGAGGGCCGATACGCAGTATTTT. This translates into CATSSTSGRADTQYF.

The chain's CDR3 is CASSHAGLAGGRNEQFF. CDR3 coding DNA: TGTGCCAGCTCACACGCTGGACTAGCGGGAGGTCGCAATGAGCAGTTCTTC. The rearrangement uses TRBV18 and TRBJ2-1; 14 bases are a match to TRBD2. The CDR3 covers 17 residues. Trimming cost V 4 bases and J 6 bases; bases outside gene matches: 8. Looked up from germline, CDR1 is KGHSH and CDR2 is LQKENI.

The chain couples TRBV30 to TRBJ1-2; D ambiguous. The germline CDR1 and CDR2 sequences are GTSNPN and SVGIG (reference sequence). The CDR3 length is 13 residues. V was trimmed by 4 bases and J by 0 bases, leaving 9 bases between them. CDR3 amino acids: CAWTALANYGYTF. The CDR3 DNA sequence: TGTGCCTGGACAGCCTTAGCTAACTATGGCTACACCTTC.

The J gene is TRBJ2-5, the V gene TRBV7-2, with D uncertain. The length of the CDR3 is 14 residues. V was shortened by 2 bases and J by 1 base, with 8 bases between the two germline ends. Looked up from germline, CDR1 is SGHTA and CDR2 is FQGNSA. CDR3 amino acids: CASSLSTTQETQYF. CDR3 sequence (DNA): TGTGCCAGCAGCTTAAGTACTACCCAAGAGACCCAGTACTTC.

The V call is TRBV28, the J call TRBJ2-7; D is possibly TRBD1 (5 bases). This CDR3 is built from 14 residues. The germline CDR1 and CDR2 sequences are MDHEN and SYDVKM. Trimming pared 3 bases from V and 6 bases from J, leaving 15 bases between. DNA for the CDR3: TGTGCCAGCAGTTTGGGGCAGGGAATTTCCGAGCAGTACTTC. Protein: CASSLGQGISEQYF.

The gene calls are TRBV2 and TRBJ2-1, with D possibly being TRBD1 or TRBD2 (6 bases each). Trimming removed 4 bases from V and 6 bases from J, with 7 bases in between. The germline V gene encodes CDR1 SNHLY and CDR2 FYNNEI. This CDR3 spans 12 amino acids. CDR3 sequence (DNA): TGTGCCAGCAGTGCGGGGGCCAATGAGCAGTTCTTC. Protein product: CASSAGANEQFF. The variable domain in full, with the rest retrieved from reference TRBV2 and TRBJ2-1, is EPEVTQTPSHQVTQMGQEVILRCVPISNHLYFYWYRQILGQKVEFLVSFYNNEISEKSEIFDDQFSVERPDGSNFTLKIRSTKLEDSAMYFCASSAGANEQFFGPGTRLTVL.